The T cell receptor (beta chain) under discussion was sequenced for a study of T-cell reconstitution after alpha-beta-depleted transplantation in children. Study conclusions and caveats: By about two months after transplant, alpha-beta T cells reportedly arose from several hundred graft clones that had expanded. Diversity and T-cell counts at one year after transplant derived mostly from new T cells.

With respect to this clonotype: What it binds is unknown.

Unique molecular identifiers were built into the TCRbeta library. TCRdb passed the PCR reads through MiXCR, listing each CDR3 protein once. The sample has 900,000 or so distinct CDR3 sequences; roughly 15% are singletons. Trimming pared 7 bases from V and 0 bases from J, leaving 13 bases between. Germline V gene data show CDR1 as SNHLY and CDR2 as FYNNEI. CDR3 size: 14 residues. The rearrangement joins TRBV2 to TRBJ2-7, with D perhaps matching TRBD1 (5 bases). Material: PBMCs, mostly from graft donor cells, obtained 360 days after TCRalphabeta/CD19-depleted stem cell transplant. The origin of this receptor is a male patient aged 10-17 years who had a stem cell transplant for acute lymphoblastic leukemia, so the T cells may come from the graft donor. CDR3 sequence: CASISLDISYEQYF. Written as DNA, the CDR3 is TGTGCCAGCATTTCACTGGACATCTCCTACGAGCAGTACTTC.